This T cell receptor beta chain derives from a study of cytomegalovirus exposure and HLA in healthy donors. Trimming stripped 4 bases from V and 6 bases from J, with 15 bases between. The CDR3 spans 15 residues. Germline values: CDR1 PRHDT, CDR2 FYEKMQ (reference sequence). As concerns this clone: The antigen is undetermined.

Broader study findings: In a later analysis, CMV-associated beta chains were mostly HLA-associated, it appeared. As was reported, the classifier diagnosed cytomegalovirus status with high specificity and sensitivity.

13 Jbeta primers and 60 Vbeta primers were used for the PCR. Generated by immunoSEQ multiplex PCR, the TCRdb table keeps only in-frame clones and is missing some. The sample records some 170,000 clones, 80% to 90% being singletons. The receptor's source is a woman between 18 and 29 years old in good health and CMV-seronegative. The material sequenced was PBMCs. The chain recombines TRBV13 with TRBJ2-2; a possible D gene is TRBD1 (6 bases). CDR3 sequence reads: CASSSPGHLSGELFF. The CDR3 DNA reads TGTGCCAGCAGCTCTCCGGGACACCTGTCCGGGGAGCTGTTTTTT. Full variable domain (remainder filled in from reference TRBV13 and TRBJ2-2): AAGVIQSPRHLIKEKRETATLKCYPIPRHDTVYWYQQGPGQDPQFLISFYEKMQSDKGSIPDRFSAQQFSDYHSELNMSSLELGDSALYFCASSSPGHLSGELFFGEGSRLTVL.